Each of the 7 T cell receptor beta chains below was sequenced from the same sample in a study of identical twins. Each CDR3 protein gets one entry after TCRdb re-called the 5' RACE reads with MiXCR. This repertoire shows roughly 290,000 distinct CDR3 sequences, just under 9.5% found once; its top ten account for 6% to 8.5%. The same specimen was also included in a second study, on yellow fever vaccine responses in identical twins.

The sample consisted of CD8+ T cells sorted from blood. The receptor set was obtained from a woman aged 18-29 years in good health.

This clonotype has more than one count but fewer than ten. The rearrangement uses TRBV27 and TRBJ1-4; 8 bases are shared with TRBD1. After removal of 4 bases from V and 5 bases from J, the junction contained 9 bases not matched to a gene. Per the germline V gene, CDR1 is MNHEY and CDR2 is SMNVEV (reference sequence). The CDR3 length is 16 residues. CDR3 DNA sequence: TGTGCCAGCAGTTCACCGGCACAGGGGGTGAATGAAAAACTGTTTTTT. This codes for CASSSPAQGVNEKLFF.

This clonotype was recorded at least ten times. The chain joins TRBV5-1 to TRBJ2-2; 10 nucleotides agree with TRBD1. The CDR3 is 15 amino acids. CDR1 SGHRS and CDR2 YFSETQ come from the germline V gene. Unmatched junction bases numbered 4, after V lost 4 bases and J lost 4 bases. CDR3 sequence: CASSIGQGGTGELFF. DNA for the CDR3: TGCGCCAGCAGCATAGGACAGGGGGGCACCGGGGAGCTGTTTTTT.

This clonotype was seen many times. The chain is built from TRBV6-4 and TRBJ2-3; TRBD2 matches 12 bases. The CDR3 has 16 residues. Germline V gene data show CDR1 as MRHNA and CDR2 as SNTAGT. After removal of 6 bases from V and 3 bases from J, the junction contained 7 bases not matched to a gene. The CDR3 DNA is TGTGCCAGCAGCCAACTAGCGGGGGGATCAACAGATACGCAGTATTTT. It specifies CASSQLAGGSTDTQYF.

The J gene is TRBJ2-1, the V gene TRBV5-4; the D is unclear. V lost 7 bases to trimming and J lost 12 bases, with 8 bases between them. The CDR3 spans 9 residues. Germline values: CDR1 SGHNT, CDR2 YYREEE (reference sequence). Here the CDR3 reads CASGQGQFF. The CDR3, as DNA: TGTGCCAGCGGGCAAGGGCAGTTCTTC.

The genes are TRBV5-5 and TRBJ2-1; D is unclear. The CDR3 is 13 amino acids. From germline, CDR1 is SGHKS and CDR2 YYEKEE (reference sequence). The germline V and J ends were trimmed by 2 bases and 6 bases, with 9 bases remaining between them. The CDR3 bases are TGTGCCAGCAGCTTCCTGGGCCCCAATGAGCAGTTCTTC. Translated: CASSFLGPNEQFF.

V and J are TRBV7-6 and TRBJ1-1; TRBD1 might be the D (5 bases). The CDR3 extends over 14 amino acids. Germline CDR1 reads SGHVS; CDR2 reads FNYEAQ. V was shortened by 5 bases and J by 6 bases, with 16 bases between the two germline ends. In DNA form, the CDR3 reads TGTGCCAGCAGCGCAACCGGGACGGATCCTGAAGCTTTCTTT. Its translation is CASSATGTDPEAFF. Filled out from reference TRBV7-6 and TRBJ1-1, the complete variable domain reads GAGVSQSPRYKVTKRGQDVALRCDPISGHVSLYWYRQALGQGPEFLTYFNYEAQQDKSGLPNDRFSAERPEGSISTLTIQRTEQRDSAMYRCASSATGTDPEAFFGQGTRLTVV.

The J gene is TRBJ2-3, the V gene TRBV27; 16 positions agree with TRBD2. This CDR3 spans 16 amino acids. J was trimmed by 15 bases and V by 3 bases; bases with no gene match: 12. Germline CDR1 MNHEY, CDR2 SMNVEV (reference sequence). The DNA of the CDR3 is TGTGCCAGCAGTTTTCTAACCGGGACTAGCGGGGGGGGTCCCTATTTT. It translates to CASSFLTGTSGGGPYF.